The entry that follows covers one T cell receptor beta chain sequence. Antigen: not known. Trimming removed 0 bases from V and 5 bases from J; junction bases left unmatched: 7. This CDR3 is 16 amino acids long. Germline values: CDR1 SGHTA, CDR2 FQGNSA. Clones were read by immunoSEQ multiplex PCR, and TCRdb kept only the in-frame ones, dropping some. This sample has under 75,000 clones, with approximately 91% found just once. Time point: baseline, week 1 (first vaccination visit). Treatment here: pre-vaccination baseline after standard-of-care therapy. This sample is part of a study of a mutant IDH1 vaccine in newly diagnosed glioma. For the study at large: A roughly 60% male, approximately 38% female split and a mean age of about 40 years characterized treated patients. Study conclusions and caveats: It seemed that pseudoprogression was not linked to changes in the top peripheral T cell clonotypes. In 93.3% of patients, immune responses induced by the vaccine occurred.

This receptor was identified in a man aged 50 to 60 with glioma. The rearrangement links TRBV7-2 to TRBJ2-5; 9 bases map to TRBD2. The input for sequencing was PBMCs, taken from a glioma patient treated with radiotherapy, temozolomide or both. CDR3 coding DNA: TGTGCCAGCAGCTTAGCCGCAGCGGGGGGCGGGGAGACCCAGTACTTC. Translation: CASSLAAAGGGETQYF.